A selection of T cell receptor beta chains follows, all from one sample in a study of cytomegalovirus exposure and HLA in healthy donors. Only in-frame clones appear in the TCRdb table, and some are missing; sequencing was by immunoSEQ multiplex PCR. The data contain about 140,000 clones, 61% of them singletons. The sequenced sample consisted of PBMCs. The receptors stem from a male donor in good health and CMV-seronegative. CDR3s include the opening cysteine and the closing phenylalanine or tryptophan. D genes are given only for firm matches. The size field is filled for only some rows; it gives once, few, many or a size class.

clone size,J gene,D gene,V gene,CDR3 protein,CDR3 DNA
.,TRBJ1-3,TRBD1,TRBV7-6,CAGSPRQGSSGNTIYF,TGTGCCGGCAGCCCCAGACAGGGAAGTTCTGGAAACACCATATATTTT
few,TRBJ2-5,TRBD2,TRBV19,CASSFMAGEETQYF,TGTGCCAGTAGTTTCATGGCGGGGGAAGAGACCCAGTACTTC
.,TRBJ2-7,TRBD1,TRBV6-1,CASSVPPDRQHEQYF,TGTGCCAGCAGTGTCCCCCCGGACAGGCAGCACGAGCAGTACTTC
.,TRBJ1-4,TRBD1,TRBV4-1,CASSQKRGTATNEKLFF,TGCGCCAGCAGCCAAAAAAGAGGGACAGCAACTAATGAAAAACTGTTTTTT
.,TRBJ2-3,TRBD2,TRBV28,CASDTSGGSTDTQYF,TGTGCCAGTGATACTAGCGGGGGAAGCACAGATACGCAGTATTTT
.,TRBJ1-4,.,TRBV30,CAWSPRGEKLFF,TGTGCCTGGAGCCCCAGAGGTGAAAAACTGTTTTTT
.,TRBJ2-1,TRBD2,TRBV5-4,CASSSSRAGGPGEQFF,TGTGCCAGCAGCTCCTCACGAGCGGGGGGGCCAGGGGAGCAGTTCTTC
few,TRBJ1-5,TRBD1,TRBV6-1,CASSKQGWSNQPQHF,TGTGCCAGCAGTAAACAGGGGTGGAGCAATCAGCCCCAGCATTTT
.,TRBJ1-2,TRBD1,TRBV28,CASSPPDRGYGYTF,TGTGCCAGCAGTCCCCCGGACAGGGGGTATGGCTACACCTTC
once,TRBJ1-1,.,TRBV7-9,CASSLDLGVGTEAFF,TGTGCCAGCAGCTTAGACCTAGGCGTTGGCACTGAAGCTTTCTTT
few,TRBJ1-5,.,TRBV10-1,CASSEAVDQPQHF,TGCGCCAGCAGTGAGGCGGTGGATCAGCCCCAGCATTTT
.,TRBJ2-3,TRBD2,TRBV5-1,CASSALRTSTSGAADTQYF,TGCGCCAGCAGCGCGCTCCGCACCTCGACTAGCGGGGCTGCAGATACGCAGTATTTT
.,TRBJ2-3,.,TRBV19,CASRDSGFVGTDTQYF,TGTGCCAGCAGGGACTCAGGATTTGTTGGCACAGATACGCAGTATTTT
few,TRBJ1-2,.,TRBV29-1,CSVEVGGRGYTF,TGCAGCGTTGAAGTCGGGGGTCGCGGCTACACCTTC
.,TRBJ1-3,.,TRBV6-5,CASHGGADGNTIYF,TGTGCCAGCCACGGTGGGGCGGACGGAAACACCATATATTTT
.,TRBJ2-7,TRBD2,TRBV5-1,CASSLHPSGGDTWEQYF,TGCGCCAGCAGCCTACACCCGAGCGGGGGAGATACGTGGGAGCAGTACTTC
.,TRBJ1-1,.,TRBV27,CASRISDGSEAFF,TGTGCCAGCAGGATATCGGACGGGAGTGAAGCTTTCTTT
.,TRBJ2-7,.,TRBV27,CASSSQGWAHEQYF,TGTGCCAGCAGTTCGCAAGGTTGGGCCCACGAGCAGTACTTC
few,TRBJ1-1,.,TRBV5-4,CASSLDTVNTEAFF,TGTGCCAGCAGCTTAGATACGGTGAACACTGAAGCTTTCTTT
many,TRBJ1-1,.,TRBV4-1,CASSQGTVSVTEAFF,TGCGCCAGCAGCCAAGGAACAGTTTCGGTCACTGAAGCTTTCTTT
few,TRBJ1-6,.,TRBV11-2,CASSLAGSSPLHF,TGTGCCAGCAGCTTAGCAGGGTCATCACCCCTCCACTTT
.,TRBJ2-5,.,TRBV20-1,CSALGVTQYF,TGCAGTGCTCTAGGGGTGACCCAGTACTTC
.,TRBJ1-4,.,TRBV30,CAWSKNEKLFF,TGTGCCTGGAGCAAAAATGAAAAACTGTTTTTT
.,TRBJ1-6,TRBD1,TRBV9,CASRAGTGRNSPLHF,TGTGCCAGCAGAGCCGGGACAGGCCGCAATTCACCCCTCCACTTT
few,TRBJ1-5,TRBD1,TRBV5-6,CASSSRTGYQPQHF,TGTGCCAGCAGCTCTCGGACAGGGTATCAGCCCCAGCATTTT
.,TRBJ1-1,TRBD1,TRBV5-4,CASSPKWTGETEAFF,TGTGCCAGCAGCCCAAAGTGGACAGGGGAGACTGAAGCTTTCTTT